These T cell receptor beta chains were read from a single sample in a study of CD8 T cells in ankylosing spondylitis. TCRdb reprocessed the 5' RACE reads via MiXCR and lists one record per CDR3 protein. Of roughly 260,000 distinct CDR3 sequences listed, 20% are singletons. Source material: blood, either unsorted or a sorted T cell fraction (not recorded which). Source of these receptors: a male donor with ankylosing spondylitis or in good health (not recorded which). CDR3s include the opening cysteine and the closing phenylalanine or tryptophan. A D gene is named only where the DNA matches it firmly. Size is stated for part of the rows, as once, few or many counts, or as a class when the clone is expanded.

V	D	size	J	CDR3	DNA
TRBV12-3/TRBV12-4	TRBD2	NA	TRBJ2-5	CASSRLAGTETQYF	TGTGCCAGCAGTAGACTAGCGGGAACGGAGACCCAGTACTTC
TRBV4-2	NA	NA	TRBJ2-5	CASSPRAGGETQYF	TGTGCCAGCAGCCCCAGAGCCGGAGGAGAGACCCAGTACTTC
TRBV12-3/TRBV12-4	NA	few	TRBJ1-3	CASSRQFTTIYF	TGTGCCAGCAGTAGACAGTTCACCACCATATATTTT
TRBV7-8	TRBD1	few	TRBJ2-5	CASSAQGQSQETQYF	TGTGCCAGCAGCGCCCAGGGACAGTCCCAAGAGACCCAGTACTTC
TRBV5-1	TRBD2	NA	TRBJ2-6	CASSSLLAGVSGANVLTF	TGCGCCAGCAGCTCCTTACTGGCGGGGGTCTCTGGGGCCAACGTCCTGACTTTC
TRBV11-1	TRBD2	few	TRBJ2-5	CASSPREGLKTQYF	TGTGCCAGCAGCCCACGGGAGGGCCTGAAGACCCAGTACTTC
TRBV12-3/TRBV12-4	TRBD2	few	TRBJ2-3	CASSLHSGGGGDTQYF	TGTGCCAGCAGCCTCCATAGCGGGGGGGGAGGAGATACGCAGTATTTT
TRBV4-1	TRBD1	NA	TRBJ2-3	CASSQVYLRTGTGTDTQYF	TGCGCCAGCAGCCAAGTTTATTTGAGGACAGGAACGGGGACAGATACGCAGTATTTT
TRBV11-2	NA	few	TRBJ1-1	CASRPIQGPTEAFF	TGTGCCAGCAGGCCAATACAGGGACCCACTGAAGCTTTCTTT
TRBV12-3/TRBV12-4	TRBD1	many	TRBJ1-5	CASSFGTGYGNQPQHF	TGTGCCAGCAGTTTTGGGACAGGGTATGGCAATCAGCCCCAGCATTTT
TRBV20-1	NA	few	TRBJ1-1	CSARGGMNTEAFF	TGCAGTGCTAGAGGAGGAATGAACACTGAAGCTTTCTTT
TRBV5-1	NA	few	TRBJ2-5	CASSLATPNQETQYF	TGCGCCAGCAGCTTGGCGACTCCTAACCAAGAGACCCAGTACTTC
TRBV12-3/TRBV12-4	NA	NA	TRBJ2-5	CASSLRFFFGLGQRASQETQYF	TGTGCCAGCAGTTTACGGTTTTTTTTCGGACTTGGGCAGCGGGCGAGCCAAGAGACCCAGTACTTC
TRBV28	NA	NA	TRBJ1-5	CASGGVANQPQHF	TGTGCCAGCGGCGGGGTCGCAAATCAGCCCCAGCATTTT
TRBV25-1	NA	NA	TRBJ2-3	CASSDRQTTLTDTQYF	TGTGCCAGCAGTGACCGACAGACTACCCTCACAGATACGCAGTATTTT
TRBV24-1	TRBD1	few	TRBJ2-2	CATSDYGQGFTGELFF	TGTGCCACCAGTGACTACGGACAGGGCTTCACCGGGGAGCTGTTTTTT
TRBV2	TRBD1	NA	TRBJ2-5	CASRSGGGETQYF	TGTGCCAGCAGATCAGGGGGCGGAGAGACCCAGTACTTC
TRBV5-6	TRBD1	few	TRBJ1-1	CASRRTGAGNTEAFF	TGTGCCAGCAGGCGGACAGGGGCCGGGAACACTGAAGCTTTCTTT
TRBV12-3/TRBV12-4	NA	NA	TRBJ1-4	CASSARDGRNEKLFF	TGTGCCAGCAGTGCACGGGACGGAAGAAATGAAAAACTGTTTTTT
TRBV10-3	NA	few	TRBJ2-5	CAISESTLTSRETQYF	TGTGCCATCAGTGAGTCGACCTTGACTAGTCGGGAGACCCAGTACTTC
TRBV20-1	TRBD1	NA	TRBJ1-5	CSASDRGYQPQHF	TGCAGTGCGTCGGACAGGGGGTATCAGCCCCAGCATTTT
TRBV3-1	TRBD2	few	TRBJ2-1	CASSQGSGSNNEQFF	TGTGCCAGCAGCCAGGGTAGCGGGAGTAATAATGAGCAGTTCTTC
TRBV11-2	NA	NA	TRBJ1-1	CASSFPGRTEAFF	TGTGCCAGCAGCTTTCCAGGGAGGACTGAAGCTTTCTTT
TRBV4-1	NA	NA	TRBJ2-3	CASSQDHGAFSTDTQYF	TGCGCCAGCAGCCAAGATCATGGGGCGTTTAGCACAGATACGCAGTATTTT
TRBV7-6	NA	NA	TRBJ2-5	CASSLEWGLETQYF	TGTGCCAGCAGCTTAGAGTGGGGACTGGAGACCCAGTACTTC
TRBV3-1	NA	NA	TRBJ2-5	CASSPGGRETQYF	TGTGCCAGCAGCCCGGGGGGCAGAGAGACCCAGTACTTC
TRBV7-9	NA	NA	TRBJ1-1	CASSQPLFLVNTEAFF	TGTGCCAGCAGCCAACCCTTGTTCCTAGTAAACACTGAAGCTTTCTTT